This T cell receptor beta chain was obtained from a study of T cell responses to AZD1222 COVID-19 vaccine. TCRdb's table, derived via immunoSEQ multiplex PCR, lists solely in-frame clones and lacks some. The table records more than 150,000 clones, about 86% of them present only once. Trimming removed 1 base at V and 0 bases at J, with 10 bases between. The germline CDR1 and CDR2 sequences are SGHRS and YFSETQ. CDR3 length equals 15 residues. Study outcomes and limitations: Only a handful of AZD1222 recipients, five to seven in all, had baseline seropositivity.

This clone has a single count. Its matching antigen is unknown. The sequencing here drew on peripheral blood, taken on day 0 of AZD1222 vaccination. V gene TRBV5-1 combines with J gene TRBJ1-1; tentatively, D is TRBD1 (6 bases). The TCR comes from an adult in good health. The chain's CDR3 is CASSLQGDMNTEAFF. CDR3 sequence (DNA): TGCGCCAGCAGCTTGCAAGGGGACATGAACACTGAAGCTTTCTTT.